The source of this T cell receptor (beta chain) is a study of blood T cell repertoires in COVID-19 (dated by TCRdb to 2020 to 2021). Regarding the complete study: The collaborator samples originated in the United States, Italy and Spain and spanned the acute and convalescent phases of COVID-19. Nearly every sample came with metadata listing a de-identified subject ID, COVID-19 status, age in years and sex. Subjects who had been exposed to COVID-19, were actively infected with it, or had recovered from it provided the deeply sampled blood TCRbeta repertoires that made up the dataset. The repertoires were made available in a free public database intended to serve as a resource for research on the immune response to SARS-CoV-2. The material from the prospective study consisted of cDNA or gDNA derived from T cells, B-cell-depleted T cells, or PBMCs. Samples came from the ongoing ImmuneRACE study (first 160 participants) plus 1,254 subjects from 6 global collaborators. HLA class I and class II types, where available, came from metadata supplied by the sample provider rather than from assay-based typing. What the authors observed across the whole study: The quantity of clinical and demographic metadata differed by source and by participant and was supplied without curation.

Concerning this clone: Its antigen is still unknown. No per-base quality is available; no much larger clone lies one base away.

Enrolling through a virtual design, the prospective study's participants ranged in age from roughly 18 to 90 years and lived across 24 United States geographic areas. In the prospective study, cohorts were assigned on the basis of participant-reported clinical history obtained from a screening survey and a study questionnaire. Recovered participants in ImmuneRACE Cohort 3 were defined as having two consecutive negative NP/OP PCR tests, clearance from a healthcare professional, or resolution of symptoms. In the prospective study, mobile phlebotomists collected whole blood, serum and a nasopharyngeal or oropharyngeal swab from each participant. Over an approximately two-month period, participants in the prospective study had the option of providing additional blood draws and questionnaires. Prospective study blood samples were shipped either frozen or at room temperature before DNA extraction. The CDR3 runs 15 residues from the cysteine to the phenylalanine. Left in the record is the CDR3 DNA by itself, 45 bases read in frame from the first base. At the junction V is shortened by 5 bases and J by 3 bases, with 15 bases in between. The germline V gene supplies CDR1 KGHSH and CDR2 LQKENI.

The immunoSEQ Assay, a bias-controlled multiplex PCR, was used to amplify TCRbeta CDR3 regions from genomic DNA. The source study handled its data this way. The number of nucleated cells in each sample was estimated by amplification of reference gene primers within the assay. To quantify the absolute abundance of each unique TCRbeta CDR3 rearrangement, sequence reads were collapsed and filtered. Productive Simpson clonality was computed per sample as the square root of Simpson's diversity index over productive rearrangements. This immuneACCESS table, as held by TCRdb, lists in-frame sequences with V and J called but not all clones. Of the missing ones, under half trace to an unresolved V gene in checked studies; the others have no known cause. V, J and clone size derive from that table, while D and trimming were established from the DNA sequence. For this sample the table gives hundreds of thousands of clones, of which about 88% were detected only once. 1% of the sample is held by the ten biggest clonotypes.

The sample taken for sequencing was PBMCs or T cells enriched from blood (not recorded which). Here the chain combines TRBV18 and TRBJ2-3; the D gene is possibly TRBD1, with 6 bases matching. The clonotype originates from a woman aged 25 to 39 who had recovered from COVID-19. The CDR3 here reads CASSAPGHKTDTQYF. In nucleotides, the sequence is TGTGCCAGCTCAGCTCCGGGACACAAAACAGATACGCAGTATTTT.